This T cell receptor (beta chain) was captured by sequencing in a study of shared clonotypes between healthy human individuals (TCRdb year 2020). General notes on the study: Three men and two women, aged 18 to 49 years, made up the cohort. For each donor, CD4 naive and CD4 memory were each run on three plates, CD8 naive on two plates, and CD8 memory on one plate. The study deeply sequenced blood TCR repertoires of about 5 healthy adults to estimate repertoire size and the extent of clonotype sharing between individuals. To increase sequencing depth and limit assay-specific biases, different laboratories used diverse techniques to prepare libraries and sequence TCR repertoires. Between about 0.85 and 9.5 billion PBMCs per donor were obtained by leukapheresis.

The investigation overall reported the following: Naive subsets generally had larger estimated clonotype richness than memory subsets did. Rarefaction of sorted-subset datasets indicated incomplete sequencing despite the large sequencing depth. Compared with non-shared clonotypes, clonotypes shared by all four sorted-subset donors had higher generation probabilities. Sampling was limited to blood, and TCR repertoires in tissue likely differ from TCR repertoires in blood. Approximately 5% of naive CD4, 3.5% of naive CD8, approximately 2% of memory CD4, and about 0.4% of memory CD8 clonotypes were shared across several donors. Based on pairwise subsampling, the degree of clonotype sharing among donors was expected to be affected by sequencing depth. Because the study included a small number of donors, the genetic and exposure-history diversity represented was limited.

Details on this clone: It lacks a known antigen. The record has no base qualities; no much larger clone is one base away.

TCR CDR3 regions were amplified from genomic DNA by multiplex PCR using the deep immunoSEQ assay. For each cell subset, the extracted genomic DNA was distributed evenly across all wells of several immunoSEQ 96-well plates, and each plate served as one replicate. For sorted subsets, each replicate PCR was loaded with about 0.2 ug genomic DNA, equivalent to 25,000 to 30,000 T cell genomes. Purified libraries were quantified with a Qubit 3.0 fluorometer, sized on a Bioanalyzer 2100, and re-quantified with the KAPA Library Quantification kit. Each immunoSEQ 96-well plate was sequenced on its own single-read 150-cycle Illumina NextSeq 550 flow cell. In the authors' own workflow: Because the immunoSEQ output included only junctional sequences and no quality scores, the filtering could not be the same as the filtering used for full-length reads. Sequences were annotated with PyIR, a Python wrapper for IgBLAST v1.9, and V/J genes and CDR3 were assigned using IMGT germline references. Reads with weak V/J assignments (E-value above 1e-6), missing CDR3, stop codons, out-of-frame junctions, or ambiguous translated residues were removed. V3J clonotypes were defined as sequences sharing the same inferred V gene, J gene, and CDR3 amino acid sequence. The percentage overlap between two repertoires was calculated by dividing the number of shared unique clonotypes by the size of the smaller repertoire. Richness of each repertoire was evaluated using RTK rarefaction, the Chao1 estimator, and Recon v2.1 estimates of unobserved clonotypes. Generation probabilities were computed with OLGA for all TCRbeta clonotypes obtained by the gDNA method from four donors. In TCRdb, the immuneACCESS table is reduced to in-frame sequences with V and J assigned. These tables do not hold every clone; where another copy was compared, an unresolved V gene accounts for under half, and the others remain unexplained. V, J and clone size are taken as reported in that table, and D and trimming were inferred from the DNA itself. The sample data list under 2.5 million clones, and about nine tenths of these were observed just once. The ten largest clones represent 0.3% to 0.4% of the sample.

Healthy HIV-negative adults with no recently reported acute infections or vaccinations were included as donors. Only Caucasian adults living in Nashville, Tennessee, USA were represented among the donors. CD4+ T cells were enriched by magnetic negative selection; naive cells were then positively selected on CD45RA, and the negative fraction formed the memory subset. Blood was obtained by leukapheresis, after which PBMCs were separated by Ficoll-Histopaque density gradient centrifugation and cryopreserved in liquid nitrogen vapor phase. Analytical flow cytometry was used to check the purity and quantity of each magnetically sorted T cell population. From each sorted fraction, genomic DNA was isolated and quantified by UV absorbance on a Nanodrop 2000c. The receptor comes from a young man in good health. Some clones in this sample may be carry-over from other donors' samples. The sample comprised naive CD4+ T cells from PBMCs. The label giving this sample's cell subset or site can be read as: CD45RA+ positively selected.

The DNA reads TGTGCCAGCAGCTTAGCGGGAGTTATAGAGACCCAGTACTTC. Its product reads: CASSLAGVIETQYF. Recombination linked TRBV7-2 to TRBJ2-5, and TRBD2 may be the D gene, going by 5 matching bases. As encoded in the germline V gene, CDR1 is SGHTA while CDR2 is FQGNSA. From cysteine to phenylalanine, the CDR3 is 14 amino acids long. Only the CDR3 portion is preserved as DNA: 42 bases, with reading frame beginning at the first base. V is pared back by 0 bases and J by 4 bases, with 9 bases lying between the germline termini.